The table lists the clone carrying this T cell receptor (beta chain) with a few counts. This sample is drawn from a study of T-cell reconstitution after alpha-beta-depleted transplantation in children. Germline CDR1 reads MNHEY; CDR2 reads SVGEGT. V lost 2 bases and J lost 6, with 10 bases in between. There are 13 residues in the CDR3. Using unique molecular identifiers, the investigators prepared the TCRbeta library. From the PCR reads, TCRdb called clonotypes with MiXCR, one entry per CDR3 protein. The sample lists approximately 350,000 distinct CDR3 sequences, about 14% occurring once. The source was PBMCs, collected from the stem cell graft. The chain couples TRBV6-2 or TRBV6-3 to TRBJ1-1; D is ambiguous. The receptor was isolated from a human donor who donated a stem cell graft to a child with Fanconi anemia. The CDR3 region is CASSYVGSAEAFF. CDR3 nucleotides: TGTGCCAGCAGTTACGTCGGGTCCGCTGAAGCTTTCTTT.